A selection of T cell receptor beta chains follows, all from one sample in a study of T cells after yellow fever vaccination. In TCRdb, the 5' RACE reads were re-called with MiXCR into one record per CDR3 protein. The table lists about 630,000 distinct CDR3 sequences, approximately 13% of them singletons, with 15% in the top ten. Sequences were derived from PBMCs, sampled on the day of the yellow fever booster vaccination. The receptors originated from a man in his thirties or forties who received the YFV17D yellow fever vaccine. The CDR3 runs from the conserved cysteine through the conserved F or W. A D gene is named only where the DNA matches it firmly. The size entry is marked missing in some rows and otherwise reads once, few, many or a size class.

clone size: -; J gene: TRBJ1-5; V gene: TRBV12-3/TRBV12-4; D gene: -; CDR3 protein: CASNSGGLGGSYRNQPQHF; CDR3 DNA: TGTGCCAGCAACAGTGGGGGGCTTGGAGGATCCTATCGCAATCAGCCCCAGCATTTT
clone size: few; J gene: TRBJ1-1; V gene: TRBV5-1; D gene: TRBD1; CDR3 protein: CASSIGQGGTEAFF; CDR3 DNA: TGCGCCAGCAGCATCGGACAGGGGGGCACTGAAGCTTTCTTT
clone size: -; J gene: TRBJ1-5; V gene: TRBV20-1; D gene: -; CDR3 protein: CSARVPGGNQPQHF; CDR3 DNA: TGCAGTGCTAGAGTACCTGGGGGCAATCAGCCCCAGCATTTT
clone size: -; J gene: TRBJ1-6; V gene: TRBV12-3/TRBV12-4; D gene: -; CDR3 protein: CASTRDSNSPLHF; CDR3 DNA: TGTGCCAGCACCCGAGACAGCAATTCACCCCTCCACTTT
clone size: few; J gene: TRBJ1-1; V gene: TRBV5-1; D gene: -; CDR3 protein: CASSLEGPTAFF; CDR3 DNA: TGCGCCAGCAGCTTGGAGGGCCCAACGGCTTTCTTT
clone size: -; J gene: TRBJ2-3; V gene: TRBV2; D gene: TRBD2; CDR3 protein: CASRKRESDTQYF; CDR3 DNA: TGTGCCAGCAGGAAGCGGGAGTCAGATACGCAGTATTTT
clone size: -; J gene: TRBJ1-5; V gene: TRBV20-1; D gene: -; CDR3 protein: CSVRLTERNQPQHF; CDR3 DNA: TGCAGCGTTCGCTTGACGGAACGCAATCAGCCCCAGCATTTT
clone size: few; J gene: TRBJ2-3; V gene: TRBV2; D gene: TRBD2; CDR3 protein: CASSGTSGRFLSTDTQYF; CDR3 DNA: TGTGCCAGCAGCGGAACTAGCGGGAGATTCCTTAGCACAGATACGCAGTATTTT
clone size: -; J gene: TRBJ2-7; V gene: TRBV4-2; D gene: TRBD1; CDR3 protein: CASSQPTGWSSYEQYF; CDR3 DNA: TGTGCCAGCAGCCAACCGACAGGGTGGAGTTCCTACGAGCAGTACTTC
clone size: -; J gene: TRBJ1-4; V gene: TRBV12-3/TRBV12-4; D gene: -; CDR3 protein: CASSSPRDYNEKLFF; CDR3 DNA: TGTGCCAGCAGTTCCCCCCGAGACTATAATGAAAAACTGTTTTTT
clone size: few; J gene: TRBJ1-4; V gene: TRBV28; D gene: -; CDR3 protein: CASSLPGDVEKLFF; CDR3 DNA: TGTGCCAGCAGTTTACCAGGGGATGTCGAAAAACTGTTTTTT
clone size: many; J gene: TRBJ2-7; V gene: TRBV3-1; D gene: -; CDR3 protein: CASTQGHEQYF; CDR3 DNA: TGTGCCAGCACTCAAGGACACGAGCAGTACTTC
clone size: -; J gene: TRBJ1-4; V gene: TRBV3-1; D gene: -; CDR3 protein: CTSSLHEGEKLFF; CDR3 DNA: TGTACCAGCAGCCTTCATGAGGGGGAAAAACTGTTTTTT
clone size: -; J gene: TRBJ2-7; V gene: TRBV28; D gene: -; CDR3 protein: CASSRDAGGYEQYF; CDR3 DNA: TGTGCCAGCAGCCGGGACGCCGGAGGTTACGAGCAGTACTTC
clone size: -; J gene: TRBJ1-2; V gene: TRBV20-1; D gene: -; CDR3 protein: CSGSPGGILYGYTF; CDR3 DNA: TGCAGTGGGTCACCTGGGGGGATCCTCTATGGCTACACCTTC
clone size: few; J gene: TRBJ2-7; V gene: TRBV20-1; D gene: -; CDR3 protein: CSASRVEQYF; CDR3 DNA: TGCAGTGCTAGCCGGGTCGAGCAGTACTTC
clone size: few; J gene: TRBJ2-3; V gene: TRBV20-1; D gene: -; CDR3 protein: CSARVRTDTQYF; CDR3 DNA: TGCAGTGCTAGAGTCCGGACAGATACGCAGTATTTT
clone size: -; J gene: TRBJ2-1; V gene: TRBV25-1; D gene: TRBD1; CDR3 protein: CASSEQGAGEQFF; CDR3 DNA: TGTGCCAGCAGCGAGCAGGGGGCGGGTGAGCAGTTCTTC
clone size: -; J gene: TRBJ2-3; V gene: TRBV12-3/TRBV12-4; D gene: -; CDR3 protein: CASSPIGEVTDTQYF; CDR3 DNA: TGTGCCAGCAGTCCCATAGGGGAGGTTACAGATACGCAGTATTTT
clone size: few; J gene: TRBJ2-7; V gene: TRBV7-2; D gene: -; CDR3 protein: CASSLVVVKAHEQYF; CDR3 DNA: TGTGCCAGCAGCTTAGTTGTAGTCAAAGCCCACGAGCAGTACTTC
clone size: -; J gene: TRBJ1-3; V gene: TRBV12-3/TRBV12-4; D gene: -; CDR3 protein: CASRIRNTIYF; CDR3 DNA: TGTGCCAGCAGGATACGAAACACCATATATTTT
clone size: many; J gene: TRBJ2-7; V gene: TRBV28; D gene: TRBD1; CDR3 protein: CASYPGQGVSEQYF; CDR3 DNA: TGTGCCAGCTATCCGGGACAGGGGGTTTCCGAGCAGTACTTC
clone size: few; J gene: TRBJ1-4; V gene: TRBV29-1; D gene: -; CDR3 protein: CSVRSTGRTNEKLFF; CDR3 DNA: TGCAGCGTGCGGTCGACAGGCCGAACTAATGAAAAACTGTTTTTT
clone size: many; J gene: TRBJ2-3; V gene: TRBV5-1; D gene: TRBD2; CDR3 protein: CASSLATSGRIGTDTQYF; CDR3 DNA: TGCGCCAGCAGCTTGGCCACTAGCGGGAGGATCGGCACAGATACGCAGTATTTT
clone size: few; J gene: TRBJ1-2; V gene: TRBV15; D gene: -; CDR3 protein: CATSRPQYYGYTF; CDR3 DNA: TGTGCCACCAGCAGGCCCCAGTACTATGGCTACACCTTC
clone size: few; J gene: TRBJ2-1; V gene: TRBV4-3; D gene: TRBD2; CDR3 protein: CASSQDLLAGGNEQFF; CDR3 DNA: TGCGCCAGCAGCCAAGACTTACTAGCGGGAGGGAATGAGCAGTTCTTC
clone size: few; J gene: TRBJ2-1; V gene: TRBV11-2; D gene: TRBD2; CDR3 protein: CASSIRGLAGVDEQFF; CDR3 DNA: TGTGCCAGCAGCATTCGAGGACTAGCGGGAGTAGATGAGCAGTTCTTC
clone size: many; J gene: TRBJ1-1; V gene: TRBV7-8; D gene: -; CDR3 protein: CASSSQPGATEAFF; CDR3 DNA: TGTGCCAGCAGCTCGCAGCCGGGGGCCACTGAAGCTTTCTTT
clone size: few; J gene: TRBJ2-7; V gene: TRBV7-2; D gene: TRBD2; CDR3 protein: CASSTRTSPVQYF; CDR3 DNA: TGTGCCAGCAGCACACGGACTAGCCCCGTGCAGTACTTC
clone size: few; J gene: TRBJ2-1; V gene: TRBV12-3/TRBV12-4; D gene: -; CDR3 protein: CASSGGSGTYNEQFF; CDR3 DNA: TGTGCCAGCAGTGGAGGTAGCGGAACCTACAATGAGCAGTTCTTC
clone size: few; J gene: TRBJ2-7; V gene: TRBV5-4; D gene: -; CDR3 protein: CASSRPGPEEQYF; CDR3 DNA: TGTGCCAGCAGCCGTCCGGGACCAGAAGAGCAGTACTTC
clone size: few; J gene: TRBJ2-1; V gene: TRBV15; D gene: -; CDR3 protein: CATSADSHNEQFF; CDR3 DNA: TGTGCCACCAGTGCCGACTCCCACAATGAGCAGTTCTTC
clone size: -; J gene: TRBJ2-6; V gene: TRBV29-1; D gene: -; CDR3 protein: CSVGPHQGGAANVLTF; CDR3 DNA: TGCAGCGTTGGACCTCACCAAGGTGGGGCGGCCAACGTCCTGACTTTC
clone size: few; J gene: TRBJ2-3; V gene: TRBV7-8; D gene: -; CDR3 protein: CASSFSIPTDTQYF; CDR3 DNA: TGTGCCAGCAGCTTCAGCATCCCCACAGATACGCAGTATTTT
clone size: -; J gene: TRBJ2-1; V gene: TRBV20-1; D gene: TRBD2; CDR3 protein: CSARDRRLAGVNEQFF; CDR3 DNA: TGCAGTGCTAGAGATAGACGGCTAGCGGGGGTGAATGAGCAGTTCTTC
clone size: few; J gene: TRBJ1-1; V gene: TRBV9; D gene: TRBD1; CDR3 protein: CASSLQGNANTEAFF; CDR3 DNA: TGTGCCAGCAGCCTACAGGGGAACGCGAACACTGAAGCTTTCTTT
clone size: few; J gene: TRBJ2-7; V gene: TRBV7-2; D gene: -; CDR3 protein: CASSLSIKDEQYF; CDR3 DNA: TGTGCCAGCAGCTTATCGATTAAGGACGAGCAGTACTTC
clone size: few; J gene: TRBJ2-2; V gene: TRBV18; D gene: TRBD1; CDR3 protein: CASSPGQGANTGELFF; CDR3 DNA: TGTGCCAGCTCACCAGGACAGGGCGCGAACACCGGGGAGCTGTTTTTT
clone size: -; J gene: TRBJ1-4; V gene: TRBV19; D gene: -; CDR3 protein: CASEGWTNEKLFF; CDR3 DNA: TGTGCCAGTGAAGGATGGACTAATGAAAAACTGTTTTTT
clone size: few; J gene: TRBJ2-3; V gene: TRBV5-1; D gene: -; CDR3 protein: CASSPRYEDTQYF; CDR3 DNA: TGCGCCAGCAGCCCCCGCTACGAAGATACGCAGTATTTT
clone size: few; J gene: TRBJ2-1; V gene: TRBV4-1; D gene: TRBD2; CDR3 protein: CASSHRQLGLVRENEQFF; CDR3 DNA: TGCGCCAGCAGCCACAGACAATTAGGACTAGTGAGGGAAAATGAGCAGTTCTTC
clone size: few; J gene: TRBJ1-1; V gene: TRBV20-1; D gene: TRBD1; CDR3 protein: CSAYQGANTEAFF; CDR3 DNA: TGCAGTGCTTACCAGGGGGCGAACACTGAAGCTTTCTTT
clone size: -; J gene: TRBJ2-5; V gene: TRBV3-1; D gene: -; CDR3 protein: CASSHGRREETQYF; CDR3 DNA: TGTGCCAGCAGCCACGGCCGTCGGGAAGAGACCCAGTACTTC
clone size: -; J gene: TRBJ1-5; V gene: TRBV9; D gene: TRBD1; CDR3 protein: CASSATGLGQPQHF; CDR3 DNA: TGTGCCAGCAGCGCGACAGGGCTGGGTCAGCCCCAGCATTTT
clone size: few; J gene: TRBJ2-1; V gene: TRBV5-1; D gene: TRBD2; CDR3 protein: CASSTSLTKREGYEQFF; CDR3 DNA: TGCGCCAGCAGCACCAGTCTGACTAAGCGGGAGGGCTATGAGCAGTTCTTC
clone size: -; J gene: TRBJ2-3; V gene: TRBV5-1; D gene: TRBD2; CDR3 protein: CASSLEAPGDFSGAITDTQYF; CDR3 DNA: TGCGCCAGCAGCTTGGAGGCCCCTGGAGATTTTAGCGGGGCCATCACAGATACGCAGTATTTT
clone size: many; J gene: TRBJ2-1; V gene: TRBV5-6; D gene: -; CDR3 protein: CASSWTQGWDEQFF; CDR3 DNA: TGTGCCAGCAGCTGGACCCAAGGGTGGGATGAGCAGTTCTTC
clone size: -; J gene: TRBJ2-1; V gene: TRBV6-1; D gene: -; CDR3 protein: CASSPRASISYNEQFF; CDR3 DNA: TGTGCCAGCAGTCCTAGGGCCAGCATCTCCTACAATGAGCAGTTCTTC
clone size: many; J gene: TRBJ2-5; V gene: TRBV12-3/TRBV12-4; D gene: TRBD2; CDR3 protein: CASSLGTRKQETQYF; CDR3 DNA: TGTGCCAGCAGTTTAGGGACTAGAAAACAAGAGACCCAGTACTTC